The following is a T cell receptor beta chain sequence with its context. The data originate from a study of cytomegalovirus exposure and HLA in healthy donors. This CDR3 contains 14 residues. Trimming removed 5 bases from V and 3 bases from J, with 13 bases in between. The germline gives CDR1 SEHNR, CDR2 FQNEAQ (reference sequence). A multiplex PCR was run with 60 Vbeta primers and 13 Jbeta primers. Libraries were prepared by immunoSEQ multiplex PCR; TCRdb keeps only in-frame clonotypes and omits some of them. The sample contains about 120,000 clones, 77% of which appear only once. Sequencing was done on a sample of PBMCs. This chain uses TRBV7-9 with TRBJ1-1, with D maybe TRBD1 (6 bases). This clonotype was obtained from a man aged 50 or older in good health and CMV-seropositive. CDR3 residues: CASSLQGRDTEAFF. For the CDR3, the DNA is TGTGCCAGCAGCCTCCAGGGGAGGGACACTGAAGCTTTCTTT.